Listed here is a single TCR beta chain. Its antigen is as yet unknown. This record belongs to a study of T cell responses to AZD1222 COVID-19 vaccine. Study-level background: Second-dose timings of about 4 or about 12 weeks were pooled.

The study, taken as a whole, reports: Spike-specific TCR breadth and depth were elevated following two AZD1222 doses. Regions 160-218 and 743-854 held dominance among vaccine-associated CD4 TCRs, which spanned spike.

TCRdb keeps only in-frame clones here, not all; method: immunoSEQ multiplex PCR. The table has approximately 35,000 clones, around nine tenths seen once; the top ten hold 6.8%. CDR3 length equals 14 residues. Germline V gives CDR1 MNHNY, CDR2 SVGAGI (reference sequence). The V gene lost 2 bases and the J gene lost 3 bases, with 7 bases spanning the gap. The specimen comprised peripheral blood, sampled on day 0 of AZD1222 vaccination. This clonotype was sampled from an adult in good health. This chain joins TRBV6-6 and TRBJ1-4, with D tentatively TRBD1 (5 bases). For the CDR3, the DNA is TGTGCCAGCAGTTACGGGGGGTCTAATGAAAAACTGTTTTTT. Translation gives CASSYGGSNEKLFF.